What follows describes a single T cell receptor (beta chain). The entry originates in a study of blood T cell repertoires in COVID-19. Looking at the study overall: Samples taken during acute and convalescent COVID-19 were collected in the United States, Italy and Spain.

The cohort comprised adults aged about 18 to 100 years residing in about two dozen US areas. Cohorts were determined from participant-reported clinical history. Only in-frame clones appear in the TCRdb table, and some are missing; sequencing was by immunoSEQ multiplex PCR. This table has a few hundred thousand clones, almost 90% appearing once. CDR3 length equals 12 residues. The V end was cut by 5 bases, the J end by 4 bases, with 6 bases between. The germline CDR1 and CDR2 sequences are MNHEY and SMNVEV (reference sequence). Sequenced: PBMCs or T cells enriched from blood (not recorded which). The chain combines TRBV27 with TRBJ2-1; a possible D gene is TRBD1 (5 bases). This TCR was recovered from a young woman with acute COVID-19. CDR3 loop: CASSGAYNEQFF. CDR3 sequence (DNA): TGTGCCAGCAGTGGGGCGTACAATGAGCAGTTCTTC.